This T cell receptor (beta chain) was captured in a study of TIL therapy for anti-PD-1-resistant metastatic lung cancer. About the research overall: Patients then received nivolumab; progressors got lymphodepletion, TIL and IL-2. Tumors carried a median roughly 1.5 non-synonymous mutations per megabase.

Notes on this clone: Its specificity is not known.

Time point in this sample: pre-treatment sample, taken before nivolumab and TIL therapy. Regarding the study as a whole: TIL clonotype persistence in blood showed no apparent association with response.

The immunoSEQ assay was v3. The protocol was immunoSEQ multiplex PCR, while the TCRdb copy is restricted to in-frame clones and leaves out a portion. In the table there are tens of thousands of clones, 69% of which are singletons. Between the trimmed V and J ends, which lost 1 base and 5 bases, there was a span of 11 bases. This CDR3 spans 15 amino acids. CDR1 is LNHDA and CDR2 is SQIVND in the germline V gene (reference sequence). This specimen was blood, taken at baseline. The J gene is TRBJ2-2, the V gene TRBV19; D is possibly TRBD1 or TRBD2 (5 bases each). This sequence originates from a person aged 25 to 80 with non-small cell lung cancer. CDR3 nucleotides: TGTGCCAGTAGTATAGGGATCGGGGCAACCGGGGAGCTGTTTTTT. This sequence encodes CASSIGIGATGELFF. The whole variable domain, filled in from reference TRBV19 and TRBJ2-2, reads DGGITQSPKYLFRKEGQNVTLSCEQNLNHDAMYWYRQDPGQGLRLIYYSQIVNDFQKGDIAEGYSVSREKKESFPLTVTSAQKNPTAFYLCASSIGIGATGELFFGEGSRLTVL.